The text below deals with one TCR beta chain. The clone's antigen remains unknown. No much larger clone is present one base from it, and per-base qualities are unavailable. Flow cytometry confirmed the purity of CD4+ and CD8+ cells that had been isolated by positive magnetic bead selection on an AutoMACS. After a first flow cytometry screen using a TCR V beta antibody panel, clonal expansions were characterized through TCRB deep sequencing of sorted CD8+ fractions. Ficoll-Paque PLUS density gradient separation was used to isolate peripheral blood mononuclear cells. Nucleospin Tissue or Tissue XS kits were used to extract DNA from CD4-enriched, CD8-enriched or PBMC samples, and a Qubit 2.0 fluorometer was used for quantification. TCRB CDR3 sequencing used the immunoSEQ assay on genomic DNA. Under the source paper's analysis protocol: When patient CD8+ clones exceeding 1% were checked against published virus-specific TCRB sequences, only a few matched. Analyses were restricted to productive TCRB rearrangements. Clonality was calculated as a Shannon entropy-based productive clonality index, and a clone was defined by a unique TCRB CDR3 sequence. To calculate repertoire overlap between two samples, the template counts of each clone were considered relative to each sample's total templates. Flow cytometry-measured V-gene usage correlated with V-gene usage from TCRB sequencing, with a Spearman r of approximately 0.66. TCRdb provides this immuneACCESS table in a form limited to in-frame rearrangements. Some clones are lacking; in checked studies, under half of them reflect an unresolved V gene, and why the rest are absent is not known. That table furnishes V, J and clone size, whereas the DNA furnished D and trimming. Within this sample are some 30,000 clones, with around 86% of them counted one time only. About a tenth of the sample goes to the ten largest clones.

The data were obtained in a study of somatic mutations in cytotoxic T cells in rheumatoid arthritis (dated by TCRdb to about 2017). Background on the whole study: Patient peripheral blood (30 ml EDTA) was drawn right after diagnosis and before any treatment started. TCRB deep sequencing was performed for some 60 rheumatoid arthritis patients and around 22 healthy controls. In newly diagnosed rheumatoid arthritis without treatment, the study examined if expanded CD8+ T-cell clones harbor somatic mutations, relying on TCRB deep sequencing to characterize clonality. Patients and controls did not essentially differ in median age, which was nearly identical between the groups. Some T-cell populations stained with V beta antibodies were sorted by flow on a FACSAria II or Sony SH800 to nearly 100% purity, with sorted V beta1+ cells additionally subjected to TCRB sequencing. Overall study results and their limits: There was no significant difference in CD8+ T-cell clonality between rheumatoid arthritis patients and age-matched healthy controls. In about an eighth of the roughly 65 patients, more than 20% of CD8+ cells belonged to the largest CD8+ clone, while several identical CD8+ TCRB sequences were shared between blood and synovial fluid. It was unknown which antigens the expanded CD8+ clones targeted, and their absence from virus-specific databases did not exclude viral specificity. Healthy controls showed no age-related increase in CD8+ clonality, whereas patients did (Spearman r=0.49).

The TCR sequence derives from an adult with rheumatoid arthritis. The sample was CD8+ T cells sorted from blood.

The CDR3: CASSTRQGAQPCEQYF. The nucleotide sequence is TGTGCCAGTAGTACCAGACAGGGCGCTCAACCCTGCGAGCAGTACTTC. The V gene is TRBV19 and the J gene is TRBJ2-5; the junction holds 7 bases that match TRBD1. The last part of the DNA fits TRBJ2-7 better; the J call may be wrong. The CDR3 runs 16 amino acids, cysteine and phenylalanine included. The CDR3 DNA has 48 bases and is translated from base 1. Looking up the germline V gene (reference sequence) yields CDR1 LNHDA and CDR2 SQIVND.